The text below deals with one T cell receptor (beta chain). Its specificity is not known. Generated by immunoSEQ multiplex PCR, the TCRdb table keeps only in-frame clones and is missing some. Here the sample spans around 170,000 clones, 90% being singletons. Germline CDR1 SNHLY, CDR2 FYNNEI. This CDR3 spans 15 amino acids. V lost 5 bases to trimming and J lost 7 bases; unmatched junction nucleotides: 9. The entry originates in a study of T cell responses to AZD1222 COVID-19 vaccine. Study-wide findings and caveats: Seropositivity was recorded at baseline in only a handful of AZD1222 recipients.

The receptor was derived from an adult in good health. The genes are TRBV2 and TRBJ2-3; TRBD2 agrees at 10 bases. The sequences come from peripheral blood, collected on day 0 of AZD1222 vaccination. CDR3 sequence: CASSPLAGGGNTQYF. The CDR3 DNA is TGTGCCAGCAGTCCTTTAGCGGGGGGAGGAAATACGCAGTATTTT.